The clone carrying this T cell receptor (beta chain) was recorded many times. Sequencing was performed with immunoSEQ multiplex PCR; in TCRdb, only in-frame clones are kept and a portion is missing. The sample includes about 37,000 clones, none of them occurring once. This sample stems from a study of T cells after posttransplantation cyclophosphamide. The length of the CDR3 is 12 residues. Germline V gives CDR1 LGHNT, CDR2 FRNRAP. Trimming took 8 bases from V and 2 from J, leaving 10 bases between them. On the day of bone marrow donation, the related graft donor provided peripheral blood. This receptor was obtained from a man aged 25-40 years in good health and a related stem cell transplant donor. This sequence joins TRBV12-5 and TRBJ2-7; D is perhaps TRBD1 (6 bases). Sequencing was carried out using PBMCs. In nucleotides, the CDR3 is TGTGCTAGTAGGGGACAACCCTACGAGCAGTACTTC. Translating it yields CASRGQPYEQYF.